These 5 T cell receptor beta chains originate from one sample sequenced in a study of T cell repertoires in cytomegalovirus infection. TCRdb called the reads again in MiXCR, with one record for every CDR3 protein. This sample has around 770,000 distinct CDR3 sequences, with 29% found just once. These receptors' targets are unknown. Sequences were derived from cultured CD8+ T cells from PBMCs, sampled from culture after CMV antigen stimulation. Every receptor here comes from a human donor in good health (CMV status not recorded). Some clones in this sample may be carry-over from other donors' samples.

The V call is TRBV10-3, the J call TRBJ2-7; tentative D call: TRBD2 (6 bases). The V gene's germline CDR1 is ENHRY and CDR2 SYGVKD. V was pared by 6 bases and J by 3 bases, with 12 bases between. This CDR3 has 13 residues. CDR3 loop: CAIRLGTDYEQYF. The CDR3 nucleotides read TGTGCCATCAGACTCGGGACTGACTACGAGCAGTACTTC.

The genes are TRBV27 and TRBJ2-6, with a possible D match to TRBD2 (6 bases). Trimming cost V 8 bases and J 2 bases, with 13 bases left between them. Germline V gene sequence: CDR1 MNHEY, CDR2 SMNVEV (reference sequence). The CDR3 has 15 residues. DNA for the CDR3: TGTGCCAGCGCTATTGGGACTCCTGGGGCCAACGTCCTGACTTTC. This codes for CASAIGTPGANVLTF.

A few counts support this clonotype. The chain uses TRBV4-1 and TRBJ2-2; a weak D match, TRBD1 (6 bases). Trimming left V 0 bases short and J 6 bases short, with 20 bases between. Germline V CDR1 and CDR2: MGHRA, YSYEKL. CDR3 length: 18 amino acids. The CDR3 loop is CASSQDKRGTAAAGELFF. CDR3 sequence (DNA): TGCGCCAGCAGCCAAGATAAGAGGGGGACGGCGGCCGCCGGGGAGCTGTTTTTT.

The chain uses TRBV7-6 and TRBJ1-2; the D gene is possibly TRBD1 (5 bases). Germline V gives CDR1 SGHVS, CDR2 FNYEAQ. The CDR3 extends over 13 amino acids. V was cut by 6 bases and J by 4 bases, with 12 bases left in between. The CDR3 DNA follows: TGTGCCAGCAGTGTTGCGCAGGGCTATGGCTACACCTTC. It is translated as CASSVAQGYGYTF.

As to this clonotype: With a much larger clone just one base away, this may be a read error. The chain has TRBV7-2 and TRBJ1-1, with TRBD1 matching 11 bases. Germline V CDR1 and CDR2: SGHTA, FQGNSA. The CDR3 is made up of 15 amino acids. CDR3 sequence (DNA): TGTGCCAGCAGCCCAGGACAGGGGGCGGGCACTGAAGCTGTCTTT. Its translation is CASSPGQGAGTEAVF.